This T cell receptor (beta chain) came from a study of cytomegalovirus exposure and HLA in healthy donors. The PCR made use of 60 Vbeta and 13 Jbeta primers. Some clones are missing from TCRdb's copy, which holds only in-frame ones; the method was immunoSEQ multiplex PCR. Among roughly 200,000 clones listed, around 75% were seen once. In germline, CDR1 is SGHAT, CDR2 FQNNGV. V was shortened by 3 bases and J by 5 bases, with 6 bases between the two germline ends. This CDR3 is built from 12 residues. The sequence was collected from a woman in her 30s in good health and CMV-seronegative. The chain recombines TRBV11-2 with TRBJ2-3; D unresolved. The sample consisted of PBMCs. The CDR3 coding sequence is TGTGCCAGCAGCTTCGGCGGAGATACGCAGTATTTT. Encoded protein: CASSFGGDTQYF. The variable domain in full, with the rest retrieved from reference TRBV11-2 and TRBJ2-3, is EAGVAQSPRYKIIEKRQSVAFWCNPISGHATLYWYQQILGQGPKLLIQFQNNGVVDDSQLPKDRFSAERLKGVDSTLKIQPAKLEDSAVYLCASSFGGDTQYFGPGTRLTVL.